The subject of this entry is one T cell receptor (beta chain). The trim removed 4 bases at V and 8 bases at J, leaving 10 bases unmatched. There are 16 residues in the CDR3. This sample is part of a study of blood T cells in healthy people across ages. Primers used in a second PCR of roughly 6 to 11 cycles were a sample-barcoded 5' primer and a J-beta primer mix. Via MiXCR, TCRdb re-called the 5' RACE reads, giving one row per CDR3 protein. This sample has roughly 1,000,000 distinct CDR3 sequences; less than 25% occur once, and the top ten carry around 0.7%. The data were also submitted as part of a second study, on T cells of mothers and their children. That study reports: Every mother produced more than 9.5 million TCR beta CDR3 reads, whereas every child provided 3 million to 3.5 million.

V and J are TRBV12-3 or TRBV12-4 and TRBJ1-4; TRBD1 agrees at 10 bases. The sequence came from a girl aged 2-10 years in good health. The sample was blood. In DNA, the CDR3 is TGTGCCAGCAGTTCCGACAGGGGGCCAGGAGGCGAAAAACTGTTTTTT. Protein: CASSSDRGPGGEKLFF.